This TCR beta chain came from a study of early stage breast cancer tumors (dated by TCRdb to about 2017). Concerning the study at large: Of the approximately 15 invasive breast tumors, about a dozen were found to be estrogen receptor-positive, progesterone receptor-positive and HER2-negative. The average read coverage per sample was around 9-fold. Across all samples, more than 2.5 million templates representing under 1.3 million unique clonotypes were detected. Of the roughly twelve ER+/PR+/HER2- tumors, eight were classified as invasive ductal carcinomas and four as invasive lobular carcinomas. What the study reported, not specific to this receptor: Repertoires from blood and normal breast were more alike than repertoires from blood and tumor, and in about 85% of the 16 patients, comparing each tissue with blood separated tumor from normal. Compared with adjacent normal breast tissue, tumors had approximately 2.5-fold higher T cell density and higher clonality. Chain pairing and functional markers such as CD4, CD8 and FOXP3 were missed by bulk genomic DNA sequencing of unsorted cells. Analysis by tumor subtype was prevented by the small cohort size. Enriched TCRB sequences shared across patients were mostly commonly generated sequences, unlikely to play an important role in the tumor microenvironment.

V is cut by 5 bases and J by 2 bases, and the space between the germline ends is 16 bases. CDR1 and CDR2 were assigned from the germline V gene as SGHAT and FQNNGV. The CDR3 numbers 15 residues from cysteine through phenylalanine. Solely the CDR3 DNA is kept, with 45 bases framed from the first base. The study profiled bulk TCR beta-chain repertoires in matched peripheral blood, tumor and adjacent normal breast tissue taken from some 15 patients with early-stage breast cancer. Before surgery, roughly 5-10 mL of whole blood was collected in EDTA tubes and processed within 2 hours. Ficoll-Paque centrifugation in SepMate-50 tubes was used to isolate peripheral blood mononuclear cells. PBMCs were cryopreserved in aliquots of 2 to 4 million cells in roughly 90% FBS with about 10% DMSO and kept in liquid nitrogen. The Qiagen AllPrep DNA/RNA Mini kit was used for genomic DNA extraction. On this clone: The antigen it binds to is not known. No much larger clonotype is one base removed from it; base qualities were not supplied.

Two independent genomic DNA replicates were amplified for each sample, with around 0.5 ug used for blood and 1.5 ug for tumor or normal breast. Following the manufacturer's instructions, the ImmunoSeq Intro kit was used to carry out TCRB sequencing on genomic DNA. For absolute quantification, the roughly 30-cycle multiplex PCR included proprietary primers along with spike-in control sequences. Single-end 150-bp reads were used to sequence an 87-bp fragment spanning the CDR3 plus the flanking V and J genes. Seven samples, with two replicates for each sample, were multiplexed per lane of an Illumina MiSeq using version 3.0 chemistry. On the authors' methods: Raw data were processed by the vendor's proprietary pipeline, with both replicates merged into one result per sample. Clonotypes were defined as productive rearrangements sharing the V-gene family, CDR3 amino acid sequence and J-gene segment. Clonality was calculated as 1 minus the normalized Shannon entropy (Pielou evenness) of TCRB abundances. To estimate T cell density, the total number of templates was divided by the input cell count, which was inferred from how much DNA went in. Recon was used with default parameters to estimate total repertoire diversity and clonality. Tumor-enriched clonotypes were defined as having over 0.1% abundance in tumor and at least 32-fold higher abundance than in normal breast. The table was pulled from immuneACCESS by TCRdb, which kept in-frame rearrangements only. Such tables lose some clones; where checked, under half of the loss comes from unresolved V genes, and the rest has no known cause. V and J calls and clone size are copied from that table; D and trimming were computed from the DNA. In this sample the table shows under 75,000 clones, 70% to 80% of which occur a single time. The ten top clones hold 3.4% of the sample.

The rearrangement joined TRBV11-2 to TRBJ2-7; the D gene is perhaps TRBD2, on 5 matching bases. The source material was blood. This clonotype was sampled from a person in their thirties with breast cancer. The CDR3 region: CASSLNRRSPYEQYF. The base sequence is TGTGCCAGCAGCCTAAATCGGAGGTCCCCCTACGAGCAGTACTTC.